A single sample gave rise to the 24 T cell receptor beta chains below, sequenced in a study of blood T cell repertoires in COVID-19. TCRdb keeps only in-frame clones here, not all; method: immunoSEQ multiplex PCR. The data hold some 210,000 clones, with around 83% observed a single time. The source material was peripheral blood. The source is a man aged 50 or older with active or convalescent COVID-19.

The CDR3 spells CASSLTGIWSEKLFF. CDR3 nucleotides: TGTGCCAGCAGTCTCACAGGGATATGGTCAGAAAAACTGTTTTTT. This chain links TRBV27 with TRBJ1-4, with TRBD1 as a possible D gene (6 bases). The CDR3 is 15 residues long. CDR1 is MNHEY and CDR2 is SMNVEV in the germline V gene (reference sequence). V lost 5 bases and J 8 bases, leaving 18 bases between the germline ends.

The V gene is TRBV3-1 (or the pseudogene TRBV3-2), the J gene TRBJ2-1; 13 nucleotides agree with TRBD2. Germline-derived CDR1 and CDR2 are LGHDT and YNNKEL (reference sequence). The CDR3 is made up of 15 amino acids. After removal of 5 bases from V and 5 bases from J, the junction contained 3 bases not matched to a gene. CDR3 bases: TGTGCCAGCAGCAGGGGGACTAGCGGGAACAATGAGCAGTTCTTC. Its protein is CASSRGTSGNNEQFF.

The chain employs TRBV3-1 (or the pseudogene TRBV3-2) and TRBJ2-7; 7 bases are a match to TRBD2. This CDR3 has 14 amino acids. V lost 4 bases to trimming and J lost 4 bases; unmatched junction nucleotides: 7. Germline CDR1 LGHDT, CDR2 YNNKEL (reference sequence). The DNA for the CDR3 is TGTGCCAGCAGCCCCCTAGCGGAGCTTTACGAGCAGTACTTC. Protein product: CASSPLAELYEQYF.

The chain employs TRBV28 and TRBJ1-1; D might be TRBD1 (5 bases). Germline CDR1 reads MDHEN; CDR2 reads SYDVKM. V dropped 2 bases and J dropped 2 bases, with 18 bases sitting between them. The CDR3 runs to 17 residues. CDR3 loop: CASSLNALGQVNTEAFF. As DNA, the CDR3 is TGTGCCAGCAGTTTAAATGCGTTGGGGCAGGTAAACACTGAAGCTTTCTTT.

The chain couples TRBV5-8 to TRBJ2-7, with D perhaps matching TRBD2 (6 bases). The germline V and J ends were trimmed by 3 bases and 2 bases, with 12 bases remaining between them. Germline CDR1 and CDR2: SGHTS and YDEGEE. The CDR3 sequence is 14 residues long. The CDR3 DNA follows: TGTGCCAGCAGCTGGGGGGTCAGTACCTACGAGCAGTACTTC. Translation gives CASSWGVSTYEQYF.

The V and J genes are TRBV5-1 and TRBJ1-1, with 8 bases matching TRBD1. Trimming removed 4 bases from V and 3 bases from J; junction bases left unmatched: 8. This CDR3 region has 15 residues. Looked up from germline, CDR1 is SGHRS and CDR2 is YFSETQ. CDR3 sequence (DNA): TGCGCCAGCAGCCTCGGGACAGGAGGGGACACTGAAGCTTTCTTT. It is translated as CASSLGTGGDTEAFF.

CDR3: CASIFSGSTGELFF. The CDR3 bases are TGTGCCAGCATTTTCTCAGGGTCCACCGGGGAGCTGTTTTTT. V gene TRBV28 combines with J gene TRBJ2-2, with D tentatively TRBD1 (5 bases). CDR1 and CDR2 from the germline V gene are MDHEN and SYDVKM. V was pared by 7 bases and J by 4 bases, with 13 bases between. The CDR3 totals 14 residues.

V is TRBV14 and J is TRBJ2-7; TRBD2 agrees at 8 bases. Per the germline V gene, CDR1 is SGHDN and CDR2 is FVKESK. V dropped 2 bases and J dropped 3; count of bases not matched to a gene: 12. The CDR3 totals 17 residues. The CDR3 spells CASSQMPGTRWGYEQYF. The CDR3 region has the DNA TGTGCCAGCAGCCAAATGCCCGGGACTAGGTGGGGCTACGAGCAGTACTTC.

The V gene is TRBV10-3, the J gene TRBJ1-1; D is ambiguous. This CDR3 has 15 residues. Per the germline V gene, CDR1 is ENHRY and CDR2 is SYGVKD. Trimming stripped 6 bases from V and 3 bases from J, with 17 bases between. In DNA form, the CDR3 reads TGTGCCATCAGCGGGAGGTCGGGAGGGTACACTGAAGCTTTCTTT. It encodes CAISGRSGGYTEAFF.

The V gene is TRBV4-1, the J gene TRBJ1-6; no firm D call. This CDR3 contains 15 residues. V lost 1 base and J lost 6, with 10 bases in between. CDR1 is MGHRA and CDR2 is YSYEKL in the germline V gene. CDR3 in DNA: TGCGCCAGCAGCCAAGGGGTTACGGGTAATTCACCCCTCCACTTT. This codes for CASSQGVTGNSPLHF.

This chain uses TRBV4-3 with TRBJ1-5; D not certain. Trimming stripped 0 bases from V and 0 bases from J, with 6 bases between. The germline V gene has CDR1 LGHNA and CDR2 YSLEER. There are 15 residues in the CDR3. This CDR3 reads CASSQDHNSNQPQHF. For the CDR3, the DNA is TGCGCCAGCAGCCAAGACCACAATAGCAATCAGCCCCAGCATTTT.

The CDR3 bases are TGTGCCACCAGCAGAGATCGGGGTCCAGATACGCAGTATTTT. Protein: CATSRDRGPDTQYF. The chain employs TRBV15 and TRBJ2-3; possible D gene TRBD2, 5 bases. CDR1 is LNHNV and CDR2 is YYDKDF in the germline V gene (reference sequence). V lost 0 bases and J 4 bases, leaving 8 bases between the germline ends. CDR3 length: 14 residues.

J is TRBJ1-4 and V is TRBV3-1 (or the pseudogene TRBV3-2), with TRBD1 as a possible D gene (6 bases). This CDR3 has 14 amino acids. The germline V and J ends were trimmed by 4 bases and 5 bases, with 11 bases remaining between them. Per germline, CDR1 LGHDT and CDR2 YNNKEL (reference sequence). CDR3 bases: TGTGCCAGCAGCCCCTGGACAGTGAATGAAAAACTGTTTTTT. Its protein is CASSPWTVNEKLFF.

The rearrangement joins TRBV19 to TRBJ1-5; D is ambiguous. V was trimmed by 0 bases and J by 3 bases, leaving 9 bases between them. This CDR3 has 15 residues. CDR1 and CDR2 (germline): LNHDA, SQIVND (reference sequence). The CDR3 nucleotides read TGTGCCAGTAGTATAGATGCAGGAAACAATCAGCCCCAGCATTTT. Translating gives CASSIDAGNNQPQHF.

The rearrangement uses TRBV2 and TRBJ1-1, with 7 bases that match TRBD1. Germline CDR1 and CDR2: SNHLY and FYNNEI. The CDR3 is 13 amino acids. The trim removed 7 bases at V and 11 bases at J, leaving 13 bases unmatched. This CDR3 reads CASTPSRQGLAFF. The CDR3 DNA follows: TGTGCCAGCACCCCCAGCCGACAGGGATTGGCTTTCTTT. The full variable domain, completed using reference TRBV2 and TRBJ1-1, is EPEVTQTPSHQVTQMGQEVILRCVPISNHLYFYWYRQILGQKVEFLVSFYNNEISEKSEIFDDQFSVERPDGSNFTLKIRSTKLEDSAMYFCASTPSRQGLAFFGQGTRLTVV.

The gene calls are TRBV24-1 and TRBJ1-5; 8 bases agree with TRBD1. The CDR3 totals 17 residues. Germline trimming cut 2 bases from V and 3 bases from J; bases unmatched to any gene: 8. The germline CDR1 and CDR2 sequences are KGHDR and SFDVKD. This CDR3 is CATSDSGQGSYNQPQHF. The CDR3 nucleotides read TGTGCCACCAGTGATTCCGGACAGGGATCATACAATCAGCCCCAGCATTTT.

The chain carries TRBV27 and TRBJ2-7; weak D call: TRBD1 (6 bases). V lost 7 bases and J lost 5, with 15 bases in between. The CDR3 covers 13 residues. Germline V lookup: CDR1 MNHEY, CDR2 SMNVEV (reference sequence). The CDR3 region is CASKIQGVHEQYF. CDR3 DNA sequence: TGTGCCAGCAAAATACAGGGTGTACACGAGCAGTACTTC.

This chain joins TRBV11-2 and TRBJ2-5, with D tentatively TRBD1 (5 bases). This CDR3 region has 14 residues. V lost 10 bases, J lost 2 bases, and 17 bases lay in between. Germline V gene data show CDR1 as SGHAT and CDR2 as FQNNGV. Here the CDR3 DNA reads TGTGCCATAGATCGGGCCAGGGAACAAGAGACCCAGTACTTC. It translates to CAIDRAREQETQYF.

The chain has TRBV7-2 and TRBJ1-1; tentative D call: TRBD1 (5 bases). Trimming cost V 5 bases and J 1 base, with 8 bases left between them. Germline values: CDR1 SGHTA, CDR2 FQGNSA. CDR3 size: 13 residues. The CDR3 DNA reads as TGTGCCAGCAGCACGGGGGGGAACACTGAAGCTTTCTTT. Translating it yields CASSTGGNTEAFF. Combining the CDR3 with reference TRBV7-2 and TRBJ1-1 gives the whole variable domain GAGVSQSPSNKVTEKGKDVELRCDPISGHTALYWYRQSLGQGLEFLIYFQGNSAPDKSGLPSDRFSAERTGGSVSTLTIQRTQQEDSAVYLCASSTGGNTEAFFGQGTRLTVV.

The rearrangement links TRBV5-4 to TRBJ2-7; 9 bases line up with TRBD1. Germline trimming cut 3 bases from V and 0 bases from J; bases unmatched to any gene: 4. CDR1 is SGHNT, CDR2 YYREEE, per germline (reference sequence). The CDR3 spans 15 residues. This CDR3 reads CASSSTGGISYEQYF. The CDR3 nucleotides are TGTGCCAGCAGCTCAACAGGGGGCATCTCCTACGAGCAGTACTTC.

The chain carries TRBV4-1 and TRBJ1-5; D perhaps matches TRBD1 (5 bases). The germline gives CDR1 MGHRA, CDR2 YSYEKL. The CDR3 has 16 residues. Trimming removed 1 base at V and 7 bases at J, with 17 bases between. The CDR3 nucleotides are TGCGCCAGCAGCCAAGGGACATTCCAAACCGGGCAGCCCCAGCATTTT. Amino acids: CASSQGTFQTGQPQHF.

V is TRBV9 and J is TRBJ1-1, with TRBD1 as a possible D gene (5 bases). With 0 bases removed from V and 1 base from J, the gap between germline ends came to 10 bases. The length of the CDR3 is 15 residues. Germline CDR1 SGDLS, CDR2 YYNGEE. The DNA of the CDR3 is TGTGCCAGCAGCGTAGGACAGACAAAGAACACTGAAGCTTTCTTT. Its translation is CASSVGQTKNTEAFF.

The chain links TRBV7-8 to TRBJ2-1, with 10 bases fitting TRBD2. The CDR3 sequence is 12 residues long. From germline, CDR1 is SGHVS and CDR2 FQNEAQ. The ends lost 5 bases at V and 15 bases at J; junction bases unmatched: 7. This CDR3 is CASSPIAGGGFF. CDR3 DNA sequence: TGTGCCAGCAGCCCAATAGCGGGAGGTGGGTTCTTC.

V gene TRBV30 combines with J gene TRBJ1-2, with D unresolved. Germline values: CDR1 GTSNPN, CDR2 SVGIG (reference sequence). This CDR3 comprises 10 residues. With 1 base removed from V and 9 bases from J, the gap between germline ends came to 6 bases. CDR3 residues: CAWSAGRYTF. The CDR3 coding sequence is TGTGCCTGGAGTGCCGGTCGCTACACCTTC.